The next 2 T cell receptor beta chains were all read from a single sample in a study of cytomegalovirus exposure and HLA in healthy donors. In the PCR, 60 Vbeta and 13 Jbeta primers were used. TCRdb's copy holds only in-frame clones and misses some; the assay was immunoSEQ multiplex PCR. The table shows 140,000 or so clones, with 65% to 75% occurring only once. Sequencing was carried out using PBMCs. The source of these receptors is a man in his sixties in good health and CMV-seronegative.

The V and J genes are TRBV6-1 and TRBJ2-2; the D gene is possibly TRBD1 (6 bases). Between the trimmed V and J ends, which lost 7 bases and 6 bases, there was a span of 12 bases. Germline values: CDR1 MNHNS, CDR2 SASEGT. The CDR3 loop spans 13 amino acids. CDR3 nucleotides: TGTGCCAGCACTTCCGGGACATCCGGGGAGCTGTTTTTT. This translates into CASTSGTSGELFF.

V gene TRBV6-1 combines with J gene TRBJ2-1, with D possibly TRBD2 on 5 matching bases. Deletions cut 7 bases from V and 12 bases from J, with 22 bases between. CDR3 length: 14 residues. Germline lookup yields CDR1 MNHNS and CDR2 SASEGT. The CDR3 loop is CASIASTRNKSQFF. CDR3 nucleotide sequence: TGTGCCAGCATCGCGAGCACTAGAAATAAATCGCAGTTCTTC.